Below are 21 T cell receptor beta chains sequenced from a single sample in a study of regulatory T cells in long-lasting Graves disease. Libraries of TCR beta came from iRepertoire HTBI primers plus Arm-PCR of CDR3 regions. One entry per CDR3 protein results from TCRdb running MiXCR on the multiplex PCR reads. This sample has 500,000 or so distinct CDR3 sequences, with about 15% found just once. Time point meaning: newly diagnosed GD, antithyroid drugs for less than 3 months. The authors made the TCR library using RNA they extracted from PBMCs. This same sample was also taken into another study, of T cells in Graves' hyperthyroidism and ophthalmopathy.

Sequenced material: peripheral blood mononuclear cells (PBMCs), taken at new diagnosis, from a patient treated with antithyroid drugs. All receptors come from a woman aged 40 to 65 with Graves disease.

The chain joins TRBV6-2 or TRBV6-3 to TRBJ1-4, with TRBD1 matching 9 bases. Looked up from germline, CDR1 is MNHEY and CDR2 is SVGEGT. V was clipped by 0 bases and J by 6 bases; unmatched bases: 2. The CDR3 loop spans 15 amino acids. CDR3 amino acids: CASSYSWDRDEKLFF. CDR3 coding DNA: TGTGCCAGCAGTTACTCATGGGACAGGGATGAAAAACTGTTTTTT.

The CDR3 DNA follows: TGTGCCAGCAGCCCCCCTCTAGCTTTCTTT. This encodes CASSPPLAFF. V and J are TRBV7-3 and TRBJ1-1; no clear D gene. V was clipped by 5 bases and J by 10 bases, with 8 bases between them. The germline V gene has CDR1 SGHTA and CDR2 FQGTGA. The CDR3 runs to 10 residues.

This clonotype was observed a few times. The genes are TRBV24-1 and TRBJ2-7; D not certain. Trimming took off 0 bases at V and 3 bases at J, with 11 bases between the two ends. The CDR3 extends over 15 amino acids. CDR1 KGHDR and CDR2 SFDVKD come from the germline V gene. CDR3 bases: TGTGCCACCAGTGATTTGCGAAACGGAGTCTACGAGCAGTACTTC. The encoded protein is CATSDLRNGVYEQYF.

The chain employs TRBV5-1 and TRBJ2-7; 9 bases are shared with TRBD1. The CDR3 length is 15 residues. V lost 4 bases to trimming and J lost 2 bases; unmatched junction nucleotides: 7. Germline loops: CDR1 SGHRS, CDR2 YFSETQ. The CDR3 sequence: CASSPGQGLTYEQYF. For the CDR3, the DNA is TGCGCCAGCAGCCCGGGACAGGGCCTAACCTACGAGCAGTACTTC.

Ten or more counts support this clonotype. V is TRBV3-1 and J is TRBJ1-2; 9 bases map to TRBD1. This CDR3 has 16 amino acids. Trimming removed 0 bases from V and 4 bases from J; junction bases left unmatched: 6. Looked up from germline, CDR1 is LGHDT and CDR2 is YNNKEL (reference sequence). CDR3 bases: TGTGCCAGCAGCCAAGAAGACAGGGGGGACCTCTATGGCTACACCTTC. This translates into CASSQEDRGDLYGYTF. Filled out from reference TRBV3-1 and TRBJ1-2, the complete variable domain reads DTAVSQTPKYLVTQMGNDKSIKCEQNLGHDTMYWYKQDSKKFLKIMFSYNNKELIINETVPNRFSPKSPDKAHLNLHINSLELGDSAVYFCASSQEDRGDLYGYTFGSGTRLTVV.

Many counts were recorded for this clonotype. This chain joins TRBV6-5 and TRBJ2-1, with 15 bases lining up with TRBD2. J was trimmed by 0 bases and V by 4 bases; bases with no gene match: 4. The germline CDR1 and CDR2 sequences are MNHEY and SVGAGI. The CDR3 length is 18 residues. The CDR3 protein is CASSLGLAGGVSYNEQFF. The CDR3 bases are TGTGCCAGCAGTTTGGGACTAGCGGGGGGCGTCTCCTACAATGAGCAGTTCTTC.

This clonotype showed up just a few times. The chain couples TRBV10-1 to TRBJ1-4, with D maybe TRBD1 (5 bases). V gave up 6 bases and J gave up 8 bases, with 13 bases separating them. This CDR3 is built from 13 residues. Germline CDR1 reads WNHNN; CDR2 reads SYGVQD (reference sequence). This chain's CDR3 is CASSPEGSEKLFF. The CDR3 DNA sequence: TGCGCCAGCAGCCCCGAGGGGAGCGAAAAACTGTTTTTT.

The chain links TRBV20-1 to TRBJ1-4; D might be TRBD1 (5 bases). From germline, CDR1 is DFQATT and CDR2 SNEGSKA (reference sequence). V lost 5 bases and J 5 bases, leaving 15 bases between the germline ends. The CDR3 sequence is 14 residues long. In DNA form, the CDR3 reads TGCAGTGCTCCCCTACAGGCCAGAAATGAAAAACTGTTTTTT. This sequence encodes CSAPLQARNEKLFF.

This chain connects TRBV7-9 to TRBJ1-2; 12 bases align to TRBD1. Germline V gene data show CDR1 as SEHNR and CDR2 as FQNEAQ (reference sequence). CDR3 size: 15 residues. Germline trimming cut 7 bases from V and 8 bases from J; bases unmatched to any gene: 11. CDR3: CASNEAGTGGSGYTF. The CDR3 DNA is TGTGCCAGCAACGAAGCCGGGACAGGGGGCTCGGGCTACACCTTC.

This clonotype was counted many times. The chain has TRBV6-2 or TRBV6-3 and TRBJ1-4; D is undetermined. The germline V and J ends were trimmed by 2 bases and 2 bases, with 15 bases remaining between them. Germline values: CDR1 MNHEY, CDR2 SVGEGT. CDR3 length: 17 amino acids. As DNA, the CDR3 is TGTGCCAGCAGTTACGCCGCTCCGGGATGGACTAATGAAAAACTGTTTTTT. Protein product: CASSYAAPGWTNEKLFF.

This clonotype was seen ten or more times. V gene TRBV28 combines with J gene TRBJ2-6, with D possibly being TRBD2 (6 bases). The V end was cut by 3 bases, the J end by 6 bases, with 15 bases between. The CDR3 contains 16 residues. Germline CDR1 is MDHEN and CDR2 is SYDVKM. The CDR3, as DNA: TGTGCCAGCAGTTTTGGGGGGTCTGTACAGGCCAACGTCCTGACTTTC. Amino acids: CASSFGGSVQANVLTF.

Ten or more counts support this clonotype. The CDR3, as DNA: TGTGCCAGCACACTAGCGGGGGGAATCACAGATACGCAGTATTTT. It yields the protein CASTLAGGITDTQYF. This chain joins TRBV7-8 and TRBJ2-3, with 12 nucleotides matching TRBD2. The CDR3 spans 15 residues. The germline gives CDR1 SGHVS, CDR2 FQNEAQ. After removal of 7 bases from V and 2 bases from J, the junction contained 4 bases not matched to a gene.

This clonotype was found many times. The rearrangement joins TRBV30 to TRBJ1-2, with 12 bases identical to TRBD1. Unmatched junction bases numbered 7, after V lost 1 base and J lost 7 bases. The CDR3 spans 15 residues. Per the germline V gene, CDR1 is GTSNPN and CDR2 is SVGIG (reference sequence). The CDR3 here is CAWSAGTGGMSGYTF. The CDR3 DNA follows: TGTGCCTGGAGTGCTGGGACAGGGGGCATGAGTGGCTACACCTTC.

The chain is built from TRBV6-1 and TRBJ1-5, with D perhaps TRBD1 (6 bases). Germline V lookup: CDR1 MNHNS, CDR2 SASEGT. V was cut by 7 bases and J by 5 bases, with 18 bases left in between. The CDR3 covers 15 residues. The CDR3 loop is CASTLVLGGDQPQHF. The CDR3 DNA sequence: TGTGCCAGCACCCTCGTTCTAGGGGGGGATCAGCCCCAGCATTTT.

This chain links TRBV12-3 or TRBV12-4 with TRBJ1-5; 7 bases are shared with TRBD1. V lost 6 bases to trimming and J lost 9 bases; unmatched junction nucleotides: 11. The CDR3 consists of 14 residues. The CDR3 reads CASSPSGTAGPQHF. CDR3 bases: TGTGCCAGCAGCCCTTCCGGGACAGCCGGGCCCCAGCATTTT.

Only a few counts were recorded for this clonotype. The genes are TRBV12-3 or TRBV12-4 and TRBJ2-5; 9 bases fit TRBD2. The CDR3 is made up of 15 amino acids. V trimming: 4 bases; J trimming: 4 bases; junction bases outside the gene matches: 7. The CDR3 is CASSWVAGEGETQYF. The CDR3 DNA follows: TGTGCCAGCAGTTGGGTAGCGGGGGAGGGAGAGACCCAGTACTTC.

This clonotype was counted many times. The junction and the germline gene differ at one end; a read error may be behind it. This chain joins TRBV5-1 and TRBJ1-4; unclear D gene. The V gene's germline CDR1 is SGHRS and CDR2 YFSETQ. CDR3 size: 12 residues. This CDR3 reads CASSLVGEKLFF. As DNA, the CDR3 is TGTGCCAGCAGTCTAGTAGGGGAAAAACTGTTTTTT.

This clonotype came up a few times. The V and J genes are TRBV7-6 and TRBJ1-6, with 7 bases aligning to TRBD1. This CDR3 contains 14 residues. The germline V gene has CDR1 SGHVS and CDR2 FNYEAQ. J lost 6 bases, V lost 5 bases, and 4 bases had no gene match. The CDR3 region has the DNA TGTGCCAGCAGCCGCCGGGACAGTAATTCACCCCTCCACTTT. Amino acid sequence: CASSRRDSNSPLHF.

As concerns this clonotype: The germline gene is not matched at one end of the junction; a read error may be the cause. The chain employs TRBV29-1 and TRBJ1-1, with 7 bases lining up with TRBD1. This CDR3 region has 10 residues. CDR1 is SQVTM, CDR2 ANQGSEA, per germline. CDR3 DNA sequence: TGCAACGTTGGACAGGTTGAAGCTTTCTTT. Amino acid sequence: CNVGQVEAFF.

This chain links TRBV5-8 with TRBJ2-1; a weak D match, TRBD1 (6 bases). Trimming removed 1 base at V and 0 bases at J, with 11 bases between. This CDR3 comprises 16 residues. CDR1 is SGHTS, CDR2 YDEGEE, per germline. The CDR3 protein is CASSLTGHNSYNEQFF. Here the CDR3 DNA reads TGTGCCAGCAGCTTGACGGGACACAACTCCTACAATGAGCAGTTCTTC.

This chain uses TRBV2 with TRBJ2-3; TRBD2 agrees at 14 bases. Germline V CDR1 and CDR2: SNHLY, FYNNEI. After removal of 6 bases from V and 2 bases from J, the junction contained 4 bases not matched to a gene. The CDR3 is made up of 16 amino acids. The CDR3 DNA follows: TGTGCCAGCAGAAGGACTAGCGGGGGGTCCACAGATACGCAGTATTTT. This sequence encodes CASRRTSGGSTDTQYF.